The clone carrying this TCR beta chain was observed many times. The time point: patch test 2, 6 weeks after DPC sensitization. Stated treatment: therapeutic diphenylcyclopropenone sensitization with weekly scalp DPC. CDR1 LGHNA and CDR2 YNFKEQ come from the germline V gene. The CDR3 has 14 amino acids. The V and J ends lost 1 base and 3 bases, in that order; junction bases with no gene match: 3. TCRdb called the RACE reads again in MiXCR, with one record for every CDR3 protein. The table lists about 84,000 distinct CDR3 sequences, about 9.4% of them singletons, with around 4.7% in the top ten. This record belongs to a study of human T cells and chemical hapten exposure.

The chain links TRBV4-2 to TRBJ2-7; 7 bases line up with TRBD2. This TCR was recovered from a woman in her forties or fifties with alopecia areata. Some clones in this sample may be carry-over from other donors' samples. The sequenced sample was whole blood, obtained in connection with sensitization to the hapten diphenylcyclopropenone (DPC). CDR3 region: CASSQAVAGYEQYF. The CDR3, as DNA: TGTGCCAGCAGCCAAGCGGTAGCGGGCTACGAGCAGTACTTC.